The clone carrying this T cell receptor (beta chain) came up many times. The source of the sample is a study of tumor-infiltrating lymphocytes in primary liver carcinoma. Study summary: Roughly 3.5 to 7.13 million productive TCRbeta reads were obtained per sample, with similar numbers across tissue types.

Both RNA and DNA were isolated together from about 19-30 mg of bulk tissue that had not been sorted. A constant-region primer primed TCR beta cDNA synthesis from roughly 500 ng of total RNA. A slightly modified ARM-PCR protocol with three nested multiplex PCR rounds produced these TCR beta libraries. The first two PCR rounds used TRBV1-TRBV30 primers with a Cbeta primer, around 10 cycles each. TCRdb reprocessed the multiplex PCR reads with MiXCR, giving one entry per CDR3 protein. This table holds more than 95,000 distinct CDR3 sequences, 50% to 80% found once. This CDR3 comprises 15 residues. Between the trimmed V and J ends, which lost 0 bases and 4 bases, there was a span of 10 bases. From germline, CDR1 is MNHNS and CDR2 SASEGT.

The TCR was taken from a woman aged 55-69 years with primary liver carcinoma and hepatitis B virus infection. V is TRBV6-1 and J is TRBJ1-5, with D hard to call. Input material: liver tumor tissue from sampling region 3. Documented subset: tumor region T3, left-lateral pole. CDR3 residues: CASSEALGPNQPQHF. As DNA, the CDR3 is TGTGCCAGCAGTGAAGCGCTAGGGCCAAATCAGCCCCAGCATTTT.